These 27 T cell receptor beta chains came from one sample sequenced in a study of blood T cells in healthy people across ages. With a J-beta primer mix and a sample-barcoded 5' primer, a second PCR ran roughly 6 to 12 cycles. MiXCR, applied by TCRdb to the 5' RACE reads, yields one record per CDR3 protein. The sample lists about 840,000 distinct CDR3 sequences, about 29% seen once, with roughly 10% in the top ten. The same data also contributed to another study, on T cells of mothers and their children.

The sequenced material came from blood. All receptors come from a middle-aged woman in good health.

This clonotype appeared once. The CDR3 is CASSVEAGFNYGYTF. As DNA, the CDR3 is TGTGCCAGCAGCGTAGAGGCCGGTTTTAACTATGGCTACACCTTC. The chain combines TRBV9 with TRBJ1-2; D is unresolved. The CDR3 has 15 residues. V was shortened by 0 bases and J by 1 base, with 10 bases between the two germline ends. Germline V gives CDR1 SGDLS, CDR2 YYNGEE.

This clonotype was seen repeatedly, ten times or more. The chain couples TRBV6-2 or TRBV6-3 to TRBJ2-7, with 7 bases matching TRBD1. In germline, CDR1 is MNHEY, CDR2 SVGEGT. J lost 2 bases, V lost 2 bases, and 6 bases had no gene match. This CDR3 spans 15 amino acids. CDR3 loop: CASSYRTGVTYEQYF. The CDR3 DNA sequence: TGTGCCAGCAGTTACCGTACAGGGGTCACCTACGAGCAGTACTTC.

Comment on this clonotype: This may arise from a read error, as a much more abundant clone is one base away. The CDR3 DNA reads TGTGCCAGCAGCCCCCAGGGGGACTACGAGCAGTACTTC. Its translation is CASSPQGDYEQYF. The genes are TRBV7-2 and TRBJ2-7, with 7 bases aligning to TRBD1. After removal of 5 bases from V and 3 bases from J, the junction contained 4 bases not matched to a gene. The germline V gene encodes CDR1 SGHTA and CDR2 FQGNSA. CDR3 length: 13 amino acids.

In its sample, this clonotype was seen once. The chain joins TRBV7-8 to TRBJ2-5; TRBD2 agrees at 8 bases. V trimming: 3 bases; J trimming: 4 bases; junction bases outside the gene matches: 16. Looked up from germline, CDR1 is SGHVS and CDR2 is FQNEAQ. This CDR3 region has 18 residues. CDR3 sequence reads: CASSLVPNKRERGETQYF. DNA for the CDR3: TGTGCCAGCAGCTTGGTCCCCAATAAGCGGGAGAGGGGAGAGACCCAGTACTTC. Complete variable domain (other parts from reference TRBV7-8 and TRBJ2-5): GAGVSQSPRYKVAKRGQDVALRCDPISGHVSLFWYQQALGQGPEFLTYFQNEAQLDKSGLPSDRFFAERPEGSVSTLKIQRTQQEDSAVYLCASSLVPNKRERGETQYFGPGTRLLVL.

This clonotype was recorded many times. The rearrangement uses TRBV5-1 and TRBJ1-2, with D perhaps matching TRBD1 (5 bases). CDR1 is SGHRS, CDR2 YFSETQ, per germline. V dropped 4 bases and J dropped 8 bases, with 18 bases sitting between them. The CDR3 sequence is 14 residues long. CDR3 coding DNA: TGCGCCAGCAGCGCTGGGACCACTCGACAGGGCTACACCTTC. Residues: CASSAGTTRQGYTF.

J is TRBJ2-3 and V is TRBV7-3; 10 bases agree with TRBD2. The CDR3 is 18 amino acids. V trimming: 1 base; J trimming: 1 base; junction bases outside the gene matches: 8. The germline CDR1 and CDR2 sequences are SGHTA and FQGTGA. The CDR3 reads CASSLSPLAGARTDTQYF. CDR3 coding DNA: TGTGCCAGCAGCTTAAGTCCCCTAGCGGGGGCCCGCACAGATACGCAGTATTTT.

The rearrangement joins TRBV29-1 to TRBJ1-2; no clear D gene. Germline values: CDR1 SQVTM, CDR2 ANQGSEA. V was shortened by 3 bases and J by 6 bases, with 14 bases between the two germline ends. The CDR3 has 13 amino acids. CDR3 DNA sequence: TGCAGCGTTGATAATGGGCAGCCTAATGGCTACACCTTC. Its protein product is CSVDNGQPNGYTF.

This clonotype showed up many times. This sequence joins TRBV29-1 and TRBJ2-5; 8 nucleotides match TRBD2. The germline V gene encodes CDR1 SQVTM and CDR2 ANQGSEA. The CDR3 is made up of 15 amino acids. With 4 bases clipped from V and 5 bases from J, the junction kept 12 bases outside the gene matches. CDR3 nucleotides: TGCAGCGTTGCCCTCGGGAGCGGGAGCGGGGAGACCCAGTACTTC. This gives the protein CSVALGSGSGETQYF.

A word on this clonotype: Just one base apart from a much larger clone, this may be a read error. V is TRBV29-1 and J is TRBJ2-5, with D possibly matching TRBD1 (6 bases). The V gene's germline CDR1 is SQVTM and CDR2 ANQGSEA. Trimming took 3 bases from V and 3 from J, leaving 17 bases between them. The CDR3 extends over 15 amino acids. CDR3 bases: TGCAGCGTTGATGGACAGTACCCTAGGGAAGAGACCCAGTACTTC. Its translation: CSVDGQYPREETQYF.

This clonotype was counted at least ten times. V usage is TRBV6-5 and J usage is TRBJ2-1; D is unclear. V lost 2 bases to trimming and J lost 7 bases, with 12 bases between them. The CDR3 runs 14 residues. Germline CDR1 MNHEY, CDR2 SVGAGI. The CDR3 loop is CASSYDSSRNEQFF. The CDR3, as DNA: TGTGCCAGCAGTTACGACTCCAGCCGGAATGAGCAGTTCTTC.

This clonotype was seen more than once but under ten times. The rearrangement links TRBV12-3 or TRBV12-4 to TRBJ2-7; TRBD1 matches at 8 bases. This CDR3 comprises 15 residues. The V and J ends lost 6 bases and 2 bases, in that order; junction bases with no gene match: 9. CDR3 sequence reads: CASSPDRGQTYEQYF. The CDR3 coding sequence is TGTGCCAGCAGCCCCGACAGGGGTCAAACCTACGAGCAGTACTTC.

The chain has TRBV28 and TRBJ2-7; 8 nucleotides match TRBD2. The J call may be incorrect, as the DNA end agrees better with TRBJ2-5. The CDR3 loop spans 15 amino acids. Per the germline V gene, CDR1 is MDHEN and CDR2 is SYDVKM. This chain's CDR3 is CASSMSGGTLETQYF. The CDR3 coding sequence is TGTGCCAGCAGTATGAGCGGGGGCACGTTGGAGACCCAGTACTTC.

In its sample, this clonotype was seen a few times. J is TRBJ1-3 and V is TRBV5-1; no reliable D call. CDR3 length: 16 amino acids. V was cut by 0 bases and J by 0 bases, with 10 bases left in between. Germline V lookup: CDR1 SGHRS, CDR2 YFSETQ. CDR3 region: CASSLELGSSGNTIYF. In DNA form, the CDR3 reads TGCGCCAGCAGCTTGGAGTTAGGGAGCTCTGGAAACACCATATATTTT.

This clonotype was seen only a few times. This rearrangement joins TRBV6-4 to TRBJ2-1, with TRBD1 identical over 10 bases. With 6 bases clipped from V and 7 bases from J, the junction kept 9 bases outside the gene matches. The germline V gene encodes CDR1 MRHNA and CDR2 SNTAGT. The CDR3 totals 15 residues. In nucleotides, the CDR3 is TGTGCCAGCAGCGACGACAGGGGGCGGAGTAATGAGCAGTTCTTC. Its protein is CASSDDRGRSNEQFF.

This chain links TRBV7-2 with TRBJ2-1; 11 bases map to TRBD1. Per germline, CDR1 SGHTA and CDR2 FQGNSA. The J segment lost 4 bases and the V segment lost 5 bases, leaving 4 bases of the junction unmatched. The CDR3 covers 15 residues. The CDR3 DNA reads as TGTGCCAGCAGCGCGGACAGGGGGCATTACAATGAGCAGTTCTTC. This translates into CASSADRGHYNEQFF.

Only a few counts were recorded for this clonotype. One end of the junction varies from germline; a read error may be responsible. This chain uses TRBV12-5 with TRBJ1-2, with unresolved D. This CDR3 comprises 13 residues. In germline, CDR1 is LGHNT, CDR2 FRNRAP. CDR3 loop: CARGSPTEGGYTF. In DNA, the CDR3 is TGTGCTAGGGGTTCCCCCACGGAGGGTGGCTACACCTTC.

The table lists this clonotype with a few counts. The rearrangement links TRBV18 to TRBJ1-1; D may be TRBD1 (6 bases). Trimming pared 1 base from V and 4 bases from J, leaving 16 bases between. The germline CDR1 and CDR2 sequences are KGHSH and LQKENI. The CDR3 is 16 residues long. The CDR3 region has the DNA TGTGCCAGCTCACCACTCGGGACATATCTGAGCACTGAAGCTTTCTTT. Its protein is CASSPLGTYLSTEAFF.

This clonotype was detected only a few times. Just one base apart from a much larger clone, this may be a read error. The genes are TRBV12-3 or TRBV12-4 and TRBJ2-7, with unresolved D. V was shortened by 4 bases and J by 0 bases, with 10 bases between the two germline ends. The CDR3 totals 14 residues. CDR3 amino acids: CASSWSSLSYEQYF. The CDR3 region has the DNA TGTGCCAGCAGTTGGAGCAGCCTCTCCTACGAGCAGTACTTC.

The rearrangement links TRBV20-1 to TRBJ2-1; possible D gene TRBD2, 6 bases. The J call may be incorrect, as the DNA end agrees better with TRBJ2-7. Germline-derived CDR1 and CDR2 are DFQATT and SNEGSKA (reference sequence). This CDR3 is 15 amino acids long. The chain's CDR3 is CSARGPTSSYNEQYF. CDR3 nucleotide sequence: TGCAGTGCTAGGGGGCCCACTAGCTCCTACAATGAGCAGTACTTC.

The gene calls are TRBV7-2 and TRBJ1-2, with a possible D match to TRBD1 (5 bases). The V gene lost 1 base and the J gene lost 2 bases, with 17 bases spanning the gap. The CDR3 contains 17 residues. Germline CDR1 reads SGHTA; CDR2 reads FQGNSA. The CDR3 bases are TGTGCCAGCAGCTTAGGCCTCAGACAGATTATGAACTATGGCTACACCTTC. It codes for CASSLGLRQIMNYGYTF.

In this sample, this clonotype turned up many times. The genes are TRBV4-1 and TRBJ2-3, with a weak D call TRBD2 (6 bases). V lost 0 bases to trimming and J lost 4 bases, with 17 bases between them. The CDR3 extends over 17 amino acids. Looked up from germline, CDR1 is MGHRA and CDR2 is YSYEKL. The CDR3 coding sequence is TGCGCCAGCAGCCAAGAGGGGGGTTATTGGAGTGCAGATACGCAGTATTTT. Encoded protein: CASSQEGGYWSADTQYF.

This clonotype showed up many times. For the CDR3, the DNA is TGTGCCAGCAGCGCCACCGGGGAGACCCAGTACTTC. Translated: CASSATGETQYF. The chain is built from TRBV7-3 and TRBJ2-5; D is unclear. The CDR3 spans 12 residues. Between the trimmed V and J ends, which lost 5 bases and 5 bases, there was a span of 9 bases. In germline, CDR1 is SGHTA, CDR2 FQGTGA.

This rearrangement joins TRBV2 to TRBJ1-5, with a tentative D call TRBD1 (5 bases). The CDR3 loop spans 13 amino acids. The V end was cut by 3 bases, the J end by 11 bases, with 14 bases between. The V gene's germline CDR1 is SNHLY and CDR2 FYNNEI. In DNA form, the CDR3 reads TGTGCCAGCAGTGACGGCATAAGAGGGGCCCAGCATTTT. Translating it yields CASSDGIRGAQHF.

As to this clonotype: A single base separates this from a much larger clone, so it may be a read error. The chain uses TRBV7-9 and TRBJ2-1; 8 bases map to TRBD1. With V trimmed by 4 bases and J by 10 bases, 12 bases remained unmatched. The CDR3 length is 15 residues. Looked up from germline, CDR1 is SEHNR and CDR2 is FQNEAQ (reference sequence). Here the CDR3 reads CASSSVDRGGHEQFF. CDR3 sequence (DNA): TGTGCCAGCAGCTCCGTAGACAGGGGCGGCCACGAGCAGTTCTTC.

Remarks on this clonotype: This may be a read error, as it is one base from a much larger clone. V usage is TRBV20-1 and J usage is TRBJ1-2; D may be TRBD1 (5 bases). Trimming cost V 0 bases and J 4 bases, with 15 bases left between them. The CDR3 has 15 amino acids. CDR1 is DFQATT, CDR2 SNEGSKA, per germline (reference sequence). In DNA form, the CDR3 reads TGCAGTGCTAGAGATCATGGAGGGGCGGGCTATGGCTACACCTTC. Translation: CSARDHGGAGYGYTF.

About this clonotype: One end of the junction does not line up with germline, which may come from a read error. The rearrangement uses TRBV6-2 or TRBV6-3 and TRBJ2-3; 9 nucleotides match TRBD2. CDR1 is MNHEY and CDR2 is SVGEGT in the germline V gene. CDR3 length equals 16 residues. The CDR3 DNA reads TGTGTCAGCAGTTTACAACCGGGACTAGCTTTGGATACGCAGTATTTT. It codes for CVSSLQPGLALDTQYF.

Many counts were recorded for this clonotype. The J gene is TRBJ2-6, the V gene TRBV6-6, with unresolved D. The germline V and J ends were trimmed by 2 bases and 2 bases, with 4 bases remaining between them. CDR1 is MNHNY and CDR2 is SVGAGI in the germline V gene (reference sequence). The CDR3 runs 14 residues. CDR3 nucleotide sequence: TGTGCCAGCAGTTACGGCCCTGGGGCCAACGTCCTGACTTTC. Amino acids: CASSYGPGANVLTF.